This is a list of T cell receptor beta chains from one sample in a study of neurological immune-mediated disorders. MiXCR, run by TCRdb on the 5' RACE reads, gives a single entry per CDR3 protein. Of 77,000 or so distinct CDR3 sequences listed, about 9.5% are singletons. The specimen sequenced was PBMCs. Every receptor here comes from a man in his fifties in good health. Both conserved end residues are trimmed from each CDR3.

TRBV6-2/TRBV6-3,ASSYWAGETRGQPQH
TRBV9,ASSAAGTGRYNEQF
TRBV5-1,ASSPLGGVDEQF
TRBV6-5,ASSYSVEAKNIQY
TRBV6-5,ASRTTSGQPQH
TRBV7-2,ASSPMGSTDTQY
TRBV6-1,ATSNPGTGDPYGYT
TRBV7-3,ASSLIPAGGGEQF
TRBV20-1,SADQTSGTNRVNEQF
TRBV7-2,ASRTSGSTDTQY
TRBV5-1,ASSFREFNTGELF
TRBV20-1,SAWFSGSPAQEQY
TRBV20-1,SARDPSGNEQF
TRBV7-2,VSSFLQGYEQY
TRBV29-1,SVLLGQVRTTGELF
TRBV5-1,ASTQAGGFETQY
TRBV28,ASTTGQASNQPQH
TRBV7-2,ASSSRTWSSYEQY
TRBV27,ASSPTDTQY
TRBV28,ASSLAGGLENTDTQY
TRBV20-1,SARSPNEKLF
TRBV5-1,ASSLTGIRQETQY
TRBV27,ASSTDRGGFWSSYEQY
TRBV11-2,ASSLEGLAENEQF
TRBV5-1,ASSLAKDRATYTEAF
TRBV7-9,ASSLWGASGNTIY
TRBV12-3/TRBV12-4,ASTHAGHYNEKLF
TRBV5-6,ASSLGASGLGETQY
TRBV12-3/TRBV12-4,ASSYKAGDGELF
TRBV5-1,ASSFPPPNTGELF
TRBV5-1,ASSSQSSTDTQY
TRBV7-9,ASSLRQANYGYT
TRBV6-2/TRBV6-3,ASSYPFRGSPKNIQY
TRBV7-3,ASSSGTSGGTDTQY
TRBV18,ASSPPGTGANVLT
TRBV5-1,ASSLSGSYFNEQF
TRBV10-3,AISESQGGQPQH
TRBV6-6,ASRGQEKNGELF
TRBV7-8,ASSLRAGATDTQY
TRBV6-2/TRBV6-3,ASSRTGFYSNQPQH
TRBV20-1,SARDPMDTDTQY
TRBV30,AWSVLGKPNEKLF
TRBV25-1,ASRSRDGQNTEAF
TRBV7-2,ASSPRGASQETQY
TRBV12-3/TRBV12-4,ASRSQGGLGETQY
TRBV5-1,ASSLGDGRGTEAF
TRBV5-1,ASSSDPVGDTQY
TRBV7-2,ASSLASGNQETQY
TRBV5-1,ASGPGSQKAYGYT
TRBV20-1,SATSGGRNEQF
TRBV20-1,SLQGQETQY
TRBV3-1,ASSNSVDTQY
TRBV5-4,ASSLLQGEQY
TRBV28,ASSSVGAGSANEQF
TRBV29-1,SLRTSGRPLGQQF
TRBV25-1,ASLSAADTQY